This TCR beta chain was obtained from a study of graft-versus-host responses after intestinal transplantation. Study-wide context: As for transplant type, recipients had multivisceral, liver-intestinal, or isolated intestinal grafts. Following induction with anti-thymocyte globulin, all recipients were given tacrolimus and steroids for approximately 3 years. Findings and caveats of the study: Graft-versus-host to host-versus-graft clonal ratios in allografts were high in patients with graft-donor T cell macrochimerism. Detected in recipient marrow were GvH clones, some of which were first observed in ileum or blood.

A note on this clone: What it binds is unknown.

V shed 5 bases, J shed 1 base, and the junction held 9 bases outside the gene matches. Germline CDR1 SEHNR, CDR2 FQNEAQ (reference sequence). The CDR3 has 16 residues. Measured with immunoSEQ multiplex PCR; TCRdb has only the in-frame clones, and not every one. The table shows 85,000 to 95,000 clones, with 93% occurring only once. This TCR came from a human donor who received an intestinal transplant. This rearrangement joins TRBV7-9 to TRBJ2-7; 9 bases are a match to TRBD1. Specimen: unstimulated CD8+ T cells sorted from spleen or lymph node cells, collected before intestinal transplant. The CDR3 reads CASSPPQGAHSYEQYF. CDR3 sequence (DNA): TGTGCCAGCAGCCCCCCACAGGGGGCTCATTCCTACGAGCAGTACTTC.